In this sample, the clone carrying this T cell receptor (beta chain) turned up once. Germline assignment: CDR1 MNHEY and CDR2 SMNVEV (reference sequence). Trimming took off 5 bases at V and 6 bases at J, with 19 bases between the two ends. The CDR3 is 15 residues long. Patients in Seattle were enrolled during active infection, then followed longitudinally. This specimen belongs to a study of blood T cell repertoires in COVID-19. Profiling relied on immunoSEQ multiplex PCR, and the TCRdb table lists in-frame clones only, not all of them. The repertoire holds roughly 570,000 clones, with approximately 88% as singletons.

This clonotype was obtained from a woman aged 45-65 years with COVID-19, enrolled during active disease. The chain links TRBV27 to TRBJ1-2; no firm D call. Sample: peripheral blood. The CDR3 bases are TGTGCCAGCAGTGCCCCGGGGAGGCTTAAAGATGGCTACACCTTC. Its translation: CASSAPGRLKDGYTF.